Listed here are 3 T cell receptor beta chains from one sample, sequenced in a study of T cell repertoires in cytomegalovirus infection. TCRdb re-called the reads with MiXCR, one entry per CDR3 protein. The repertoire holds 50,000 to 60,000 distinct CDR3 sequences, with 15% to 20% as singletons. No antigen is known for these receptors. This specimen consisted of CD8+ T cells from cultured PBMCs, obtained from culture after CMV antigen stimulation. The receptors originated from a human donor in good health (CMV status not recorded). Some clones in this sample may be carry-over from other donors' samples.

The CDR3 protein is CASSLALTEYEQYF. The DNA of the CDR3 is TGTGCCAGCAGCTTAGCCCTGACCGAATACGAGCAGTACTTC. The V gene is TRBV7-8, the J gene TRBJ2-7; unclear D gene. V gave up 0 bases and J gave up 4 bases, with 10 bases separating them. Germline assignment: CDR1 SGHVS and CDR2 FQNEAQ. The CDR3 is 14 residues long.

The CDR3 DNA reads as TGTGCCAGCAGTCCCCCGGAGGGCAGGAATGAGCAGTTCTTC. Its protein is CASSPPEGRNEQFF. The chain employs TRBV7-8 and TRBJ2-1; tentatively, D is TRBD2 (6 bases). In germline, CDR1 is SGHVS, CDR2 FQNEAQ. The ends were cut back, 6 bases at V and 7 bases at J, with 16 bases in the middle. The CDR3 is made up of 14 amino acids.

This clonotype has only a few counts. This sequence joins TRBV10-3 and TRBJ1-1, with 10 positions matching TRBD1. Germline V gives CDR1 ENHRY, CDR2 SYGVKD. This CDR3 is 12 amino acids long. The trim removed 8 bases at V and 8 bases at J, leaving 5 bases unmatched. DNA of the CDR3: TGTGCCATCGGGACAGGGGCCGTCGAAGCTTTCTTT. Protein product: CAIGTGAVEAFF.